This section outlines one T cell receptor (beta chain) sequence together with its context. Its antigen is not known. The data belong to a study of CD8 T cells in ankylosing spondylitis. Findings and caveats of the study: Reportedly, significant enrichment of disease-linked clones occurred in matched ankylosing spondylitis synovial fluid. Made up of about eight highly homologous variants, a TCR beta motif appeared characteristic of ankylosing spondylitis blood.

The TCR beta libraries were generated through quantitative 5'-RACE incorporating molecular barcodes. One entry per CDR3 protein results from TCRdb running MiXCR on the 5' RACE reads. The sample has 200,000 to 300,000 distinct CDR3 sequences; roughly a tenth are singletons. Germline-derived CDR1 and CDR2 are SGHNT and YENEEA. CDR3 length equals 14 residues. V dropped 8 bases and J dropped 6 bases, with 16 bases sitting between them. J is TRBJ2-2 and V is TRBV11-3, with D possibly being TRBD1 or TRBD2 (6 bases each). Sequenced input: blood, either unsorted or a sorted T cell fraction (not recorded which). The TCR comes from a male donor with ankylosing spondylitis or in good health (not recorded which). This CDR3 reads CASQRNREAGELFF. The CDR3 DNA reads TGTGCCAGCCAACGCAACAGGGAGGCCGGGGAGCTGTTTTTT.